The 16 T cell receptor beta chains below come from one sample, sequenced in a study of blood T cells in healthy people across ages. Together with a sample-barcoded 5' primer, a J-beta primer mix was included in a second PCR lasting about 6 to 11 cycles. TCRdb reanalysed the 5' RACE reads using MiXCR and keeps one entry per CDR3 protein. The sample lists some 1.8 million distinct CDR3 sequences; about two fifths were seen once. Sequences were obtained from blood. The receptors shown here come from a human donor in good health.

The genes are TRBV29-1 and TRBJ1-1; D is unclear. This CDR3 has 13 residues. Trimming shortened V by 4 bases and J by 7 bases, and 16 bases separated the two germline ends. Germline V CDR1 and CDR2: SQVTM, ANQGSEA. The CDR3 loop is CSVAELDGGEAFF. Here the CDR3 DNA reads TGCAGCGTTGCGGAATTGGACGGAGGTGAAGCTTTCTTT.

This chain links TRBV20-1 with TRBJ2-1, with 13 bases aligning to TRBD2. The CDR3 contains 15 residues. Germline V lookup: CDR1 DFQATT, CDR2 SNEGSKA (reference sequence). V shed 5 bases and J 6 bases; nucleotides not matched to a gene: 7. CDR3 nucleotide sequence: TGCAGTGCTCTGGGACTAGCGGGGTACGGCAATGAGCAGTTCTTC. Its translation: CSALGLAGYGNEQFF.

This clonotype has more than one count but fewer than ten. The rearrangement joins TRBV4-1 to TRBJ2-5, with D possibly matching TRBD2 (6 bases). Trimming stripped 6 bases from V and 11 bases from J, with 28 bases between. CDR3 length: 16 residues. Per germline, CDR1 MGHRA and CDR2 YSYEKL. The CDR3 spells CASSSAVSWGVDEQYF. As DNA, the CDR3 is TGCGCCAGCAGTTCCGCCGTAAGTTGGGGGGTCGATGAGCAGTACTTC.

The sample holds a few counts of this clonotype. CDR3 DNA: TGCAGCGTTAGGGGGATGGCGCCTACTAGCACAGATACGCAGTATTTT. As protein: CSVRGMAPTSTDTQYF. The chain combines TRBV29-1 with TRBJ2-3, with D possibly being TRBD1 (6 bases). V dropped 5 bases and J dropped 0 bases, with 18 bases sitting between them. Germline loops: CDR1 SQVTM, CDR2 ANQGSEA. The length of the CDR3 is 16 residues.

The chain links TRBV20-1 to TRBJ1-4; the match to TRBD1 covers 10 bases. The CDR3 is 14 amino acids. V gave up 6 bases and J gave up 8 bases; unmatched junction bases: 9. Per the germline V gene, CDR1 is DFQATT and CDR2 is SNEGSKA (reference sequence). The CDR3 region is CSALTGTGDEKLFF. The CDR3 region has the DNA TGCAGTGCCTTAACAGGGACAGGGGACGAAAAACTGTTTTTT.

On this clonotype: At one of its ends the junction is not consistent with the germline gene, which may arise from a read error. The chain uses TRBV7-2 and TRBJ2-1; D is undetermined. Germline assignment: CDR1 SGHTA and CDR2 FQGNSA. This CDR3 is 12 amino acids long. CDR3 DNA: TGTGCCAGCAGCTTAGTTGGGAATGAGCGGTTCTTC. It is translated as CASSLVGNERFF.

The chain recombines TRBV10-3 with TRBJ2-5; TRBD2 is a possible D gene (5 bases). The J call could be wrong; TRBJ2-7 is a better fit for the DNA end. CDR3 length equals 13 residues. Germline CDR1 is ENHRY and CDR2 is SYGVKD. The CDR3 reads CAISGRGMAEQYF. The CDR3, as DNA: TGTGCCATCAGTGGCCGAGGGATGGCCGAGCAGTACTTC.

V usage is TRBV29-1 and J usage is TRBJ1-1; unclear D gene. CDR3 length: 10 amino acids. With 2 bases removed from V and 10 bases from J, the gap between germline ends came to 8 bases. In germline, CDR1 is SQVTM, CDR2 ANQGSEA. CDR3 nucleotide sequence: TGCAGCGTTGAATCCCGGGGAGCTTTCTTT. This encodes CSVESRGAFF.

The chain couples TRBV7-2 to TRBJ2-5, with a possible D match to TRBD1 (6 bases). CDR1 and CDR2 from the germline V gene are SGHTA and FQGNSA. V lost 7 bases, J lost 0 bases, and 12 bases lay in between. This CDR3 spans 14 amino acids. Here the CDR3 reads CASTMQGYQETQYF. The CDR3 DNA sequence: TGTGCCAGCACCATGCAGGGGTACCAAGAGACCCAGTACTTC.

The genes are TRBV6-2 or TRBV6-3 and TRBJ2-7; TRBD2 matches 9 bases. Looked up from germline, CDR1 is MNHEY and CDR2 is SVGEGT. The CDR3 is made up of 16 amino acids. J was trimmed by 5 bases and V by 2 bases; bases with no gene match: 10. The CDR3 region has the DNA TGTGCCAGCAGTTACGTCGGTAGCGGGGGTTTCGACGAGCAGTACTTC. Translation gives CASSYVGSGGFDEQYF.

The sample holds many counts of this clonotype. V gene TRBV29-1 combines with J gene TRBJ2-3; D is unclear. V was pared by 0 bases and J by 3 bases, with 4 bases between. The germline V gene has CDR1 SQVTM and CDR2 ANQGSEA. The CDR3 runs to 12 residues. The CDR3, as DNA: TGCAGCGTTGAAGAGGCTACAGATACGCAGTATTTT. Protein product: CSVEEATDTQYF.

This clonotype was detected only a few times. This chain connects TRBV6-5 to TRBJ2-1; 7 positions match TRBD2. This CDR3 is 15 amino acids long. The V gene end was trimmed by 8 bases and the J gene end by 6 bases; junction bases not matched to a gene: 13. Germline values: CDR1 MNHEY, CDR2 SVGAGI. Written as DNA, the CDR3 is TGTGCCAGCGCCCCCTCGAGCGGGGTTAGCAATGAGCAGTTCTTC. Translation: CASAPSSGVSNEQFF.

This clonotype was counted between two and nine times. CDR3 nucleotide sequence: TGTGCCAGCAGCCTTGGCCCCGATGAACCCTACGAGCAGTACTTC. This gives the protein CASSLGPDEPYEQYF. This chain connects TRBV3-1 to TRBJ2-7, with unresolved D. Trimming pared 4 bases from V and 2 bases from J, leaving 15 bases between. CDR1 and CDR2 (germline): LGHDT, YNNKEL (reference sequence). The CDR3 is made up of 15 amino acids.

This clonotype has a handful of counts. This chain links TRBV12-3 or TRBV12-4 with TRBJ2-3, with D hard to call. The V gene lost 7 bases and the J gene lost 1 base, with 12 bases spanning the gap. The CDR3 covers 14 residues. The CDR3 spells CASTPSLGTDTQYF. The CDR3 nucleotides read TGTGCCAGCACCCCGAGTCTCGGCACAGATACGCAGTATTTT.

In its sample, this clonotype was seen a few times. V and J are TRBV6-5 and TRBJ2-1; possible D gene TRBD2, 6 bases. Trimming took 0 bases from V and 3 from J, leaving 12 bases between them. The length of the CDR3 is 16 residues. Germline V gene data show CDR1 as MNHEY and CDR2 as SVGAGI. The CDR3 region is CASSYSLASSYNEQFF. CDR3 nucleotide sequence: TGTGCCAGCAGTTACTCTCTAGCGTCAAGCTACAATGAGCAGTTCTTC.

This rearrangement joins TRBV9 to TRBJ2-4, with TRBD1 matching over 7 bases. The CDR3 is 15 residues long. After removal of 3 bases from V and 8 bases from J, the junction contained 11 bases not matched to a gene. Germline V lookup: CDR1 SGDLS, CDR2 YYNGEE. The CDR3, as DNA: TGTGCCAGCAGCGGACAGGGAATGGGTTTGGACATTCAGTACTTC. Its protein product is CASSGQGMGLDIQYF.